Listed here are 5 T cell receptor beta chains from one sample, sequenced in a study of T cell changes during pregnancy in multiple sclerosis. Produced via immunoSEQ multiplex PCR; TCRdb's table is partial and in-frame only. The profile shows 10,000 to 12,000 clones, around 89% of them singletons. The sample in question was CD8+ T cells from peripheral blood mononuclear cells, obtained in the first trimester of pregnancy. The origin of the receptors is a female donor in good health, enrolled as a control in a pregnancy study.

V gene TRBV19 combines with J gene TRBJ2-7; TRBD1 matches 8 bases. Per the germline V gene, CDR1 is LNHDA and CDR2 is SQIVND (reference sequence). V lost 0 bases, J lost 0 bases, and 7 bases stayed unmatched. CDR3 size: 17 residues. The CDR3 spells CASSIDLQGATSYEQYF. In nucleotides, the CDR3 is TGTGCCAGTAGTATAGATCTCCAGGGGGCAACCTCCTACGAGCAGTACTTC.

The CDR3 region has the DNA TGTGCCAGCAGTGTAACCTACGAGCAGTACTTC. This sequence encodes CASSVTYEQYF. The J gene is TRBJ2-7, the V gene TRBV6-6; D is undetermined. Per the germline V gene, CDR1 is MNHNY and CDR2 is SVGAGI (reference sequence). The CDR3 length is 11 residues. Trimming pared 5 bases from V and 2 bases from J, leaving 4 bases between.

This CDR3 is CASSLGREDSPLHF. CDR3 bases: TGTGCCAGCAGCTTGGGCAGGGAGGATTCACCCCTCCACTTT. V gene TRBV7-6 combines with J gene TRBJ1-6, with D maybe TRBD1 (5 bases). V was cut by 3 bases and J by 8 bases, with 11 bases left in between. Germline V gene sequence: CDR1 SGHVS, CDR2 FNYEAQ. This CDR3 is built from 14 residues.

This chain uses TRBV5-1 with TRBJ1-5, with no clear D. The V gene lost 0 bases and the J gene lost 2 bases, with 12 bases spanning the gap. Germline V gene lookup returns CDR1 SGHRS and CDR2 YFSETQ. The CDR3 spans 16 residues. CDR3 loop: CASSLGGSRGNQPQHF. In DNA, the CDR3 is TGCGCCAGCAGCTTGGGAGGGAGTCGGGGCAATCAGCCCCAGCATTTT.

CDR3 in amino acids: CASSEGHRGGQETQYF. The CDR3 region has the DNA TGTGCCAGCAGCGAGGGCCATAGGGGGGGACAAGAGACCCAGTACTTC. The V call is TRBV9, the J call TRBJ2-5; a possible D gene is TRBD2 (7 bases). Looked up from germline, CDR1 is SGDLS and CDR2 is YYNGEE. Trimming took off 3 bases at V and 2 bases at J, with 17 bases between the two ends. There are 16 residues in the CDR3.